This T cell receptor (beta chain) was recorded in a study of technical replicates of blood from a handful of donors. This clone has more than one count but fewer than ten. Germline V gene lookup returns CDR1 SEHNR and CDR2 FQNEAQ (reference sequence). The CDR3 spans 13 residues. Trimming pared 5 bases from V and 0 bases from J, leaving 7 bases between. The data were produced by immunoSEQ multiplex PCR, yet TCRdb's version contains in-frame clones alone and is incomplete. The data hold fewer than 95,000 clones, with roughly 94% observed a single time. Sequenced: T cells isolated from PBMCs. The receptor was isolated from a human donor in good health. The chain has TRBV7-9 and TRBJ1-2; D gene ambiguous. For the CDR3, the DNA is TGTGCCAGCAGCGCTAGCTCTAACTATGGCTACACCTTC. Its protein product is CASSASSNYGYTF.